The 4 T cell receptor beta chains presented below share a single source sample, sequenced in a study of blood T cells in healthy people across ages. For the second PCR, which ran for roughly 6 to 12 cycles, a sample-barcoded 5' primer and a J-beta primer mix were used. Via MiXCR, TCRdb re-called the 5' RACE reads, giving one row per CDR3 protein. Found here are about 670,000 distinct CDR3 sequences, 45% to 60% of them singletons; the top ten hold roughly 14%. Sequences were obtained from blood. All receptors derive from a woman of 80 years or more in good health.

The chain has TRBV5-1 and TRBJ1-4; no firm D call. The CDR3 extends over 17 amino acids. CDR1 and CDR2 from the germline V gene are SGHRS and YFSETQ. V was clipped by 3 bases and J by 3 bases, with 18 bases between them. The CDR3 nucleotides read TGCGCCAGCAGCTCACGCCCGAATGACGGGGCTAATGAAAAACTGTTTTTT. This codes for CASSSRPNDGANEKLFF.

This chain links TRBV20-1 with TRBJ1-1; TRBD1 might be the D (6 bases). From germline, CDR1 is DFQATT and CDR2 SNEGSKA (reference sequence). The CDR3 extends over 16 amino acids. Trimming left V 4 bases short and J 5 bases short, with 23 bases between. The CDR3 region is CSATGAGVGAWTEAFF. CDR3 in DNA: TGCAGTGCTACCGGGGCAGGGGTGGGGGCATGGACTGAAGCTTTCTTT.

The chain joins TRBV11-2 to TRBJ2-3, with D perhaps TRBD2 (6 bases). CDR1 and CDR2 (germline): SGHAT, FQNNGV. The CDR3 sequence is 13 residues long. V was shortened by 0 bases and J by 7 bases, with 8 bases between the two germline ends. In nucleotides, the CDR3 is TGTGCCAGCAGCTTAGACGGGGGAAATACGCAGTATTTT. This gives the protein CASSLDGGNTQYF.

The V and J genes are TRBV20-1 and TRBJ2-1; a weak D match, TRBD1 (6 bases). Trimming shortened V by 7 bases and J by 5 bases, and 15 bases separated the two germline ends. This CDR3 contains 13 residues. The germline gives CDR1 DFQATT, CDR2 SNEGSKA (reference sequence). The CDR3 is CSVATGPDNEQFF. As DNA, the CDR3 is TGCAGTGTCGCGACAGGCCCCGACAATGAGCAGTTCTTC.